These T cell receptor beta chains were read from a single sample in a study of response to subunit inactivated influenza vaccine. From the RT-PCR reads, TCRdb called clonotypes with MiXCR, one entry per CDR3 protein. The sample records some 570,000 distinct CDR3 sequences, about 11% being singletons. The sample was also linked to a second study, of T cells expressing NK-cell markers.

The source material was PBMCs from blood, sampled on the day of vaccination. The receptors derive from a man over 45 who received an inactivated influenza vaccine. Both conserved end residues are part of each CDR3.

v_call cdr3_aa
TRBV7-2 CASSLGQALNSPLHF
TRBV7-2 CASSLGLAGDLFF
TRBV5-1 CASSLRLEETQYF
TRBV19 CASSMNGEETQYF
TRBV6-2/TRBV6-3 CASSYGTGSAKNIQYF
TRBV29-1 CSAPDRGSSYGYTF
TRBV6-1 CASSEDVLLAKNIQYF
TRBV4-2 CASSQEAGAGANVLTF
TRBV6-1 CASSVGLDDAQYF
TRBV5-1 CASSFGQGGTDTQYF
TRBV7-2 CASSLLSAGARTGELFF
TRBV28 CASSRGGMSNQPQHF
TRBV5-1 CASSLVMAGAFGYTF